Included here is one T cell receptor (beta chain) sequence, with context. PCR used 60 Vbeta primers and 13 Jbeta primers. Profiled with immunoSEQ multiplex PCR; TCRdb holds only in-frame clones, not every one. The data hold 150,000 to 200,000 clones, with approximately 80% observed a single time. This record belongs to a study of cytomegalovirus exposure and HLA in healthy donors. The length of the CDR3 is 16 residues. Trimming cost V 4 bases and J 4 bases; bases outside gene matches: 12. Per germline, CDR1 SGHRS and CDR2 YFSETQ. The chain couples TRBV5-1 to TRBJ2-3; 7 nucleotides match TRBD2. This receptor was obtained from a woman aged 25 to 39 in good health and CMV-seropositive. The sequencing input was PBMCs. The CDR3 DNA follows: TGCGCCAGCAGCCCACAGACTAGCCTCGTCGCAGATACGCAGTATTTT. Amino acid sequence: CASSPQTSLVADTQYF.